In this sample, the clone carrying this T cell receptor (beta chain) turned up a few times. Each CDR3 protein is one row after TCRdb ran MiXCR on the RT-PCR reads. The repertoire holds about 700,000 distinct CDR3 sequences, with approximately 15% as singletons. Germline CDR1 SGDLS, CDR2 YYNGEE. The CDR3 covers 15 residues. The V gene lost 4 bases and the J gene lost 6 bases, with 19 bases spanning the gap. Sequencing was performed on memory CD4+ T cells from blood. The rearrangement joins TRBV9 to TRBJ1-2; TRBD1 might be the D (5 bases). This TCR came from a female donor in good health, serving as a healthy control. The CDR3 nucleotides read TGTGCCAGCAGCCCAATAGGGTGGGGCGAGGATGGCTACACCTTC. Its translation is CASSPIGWGEDGYTF.